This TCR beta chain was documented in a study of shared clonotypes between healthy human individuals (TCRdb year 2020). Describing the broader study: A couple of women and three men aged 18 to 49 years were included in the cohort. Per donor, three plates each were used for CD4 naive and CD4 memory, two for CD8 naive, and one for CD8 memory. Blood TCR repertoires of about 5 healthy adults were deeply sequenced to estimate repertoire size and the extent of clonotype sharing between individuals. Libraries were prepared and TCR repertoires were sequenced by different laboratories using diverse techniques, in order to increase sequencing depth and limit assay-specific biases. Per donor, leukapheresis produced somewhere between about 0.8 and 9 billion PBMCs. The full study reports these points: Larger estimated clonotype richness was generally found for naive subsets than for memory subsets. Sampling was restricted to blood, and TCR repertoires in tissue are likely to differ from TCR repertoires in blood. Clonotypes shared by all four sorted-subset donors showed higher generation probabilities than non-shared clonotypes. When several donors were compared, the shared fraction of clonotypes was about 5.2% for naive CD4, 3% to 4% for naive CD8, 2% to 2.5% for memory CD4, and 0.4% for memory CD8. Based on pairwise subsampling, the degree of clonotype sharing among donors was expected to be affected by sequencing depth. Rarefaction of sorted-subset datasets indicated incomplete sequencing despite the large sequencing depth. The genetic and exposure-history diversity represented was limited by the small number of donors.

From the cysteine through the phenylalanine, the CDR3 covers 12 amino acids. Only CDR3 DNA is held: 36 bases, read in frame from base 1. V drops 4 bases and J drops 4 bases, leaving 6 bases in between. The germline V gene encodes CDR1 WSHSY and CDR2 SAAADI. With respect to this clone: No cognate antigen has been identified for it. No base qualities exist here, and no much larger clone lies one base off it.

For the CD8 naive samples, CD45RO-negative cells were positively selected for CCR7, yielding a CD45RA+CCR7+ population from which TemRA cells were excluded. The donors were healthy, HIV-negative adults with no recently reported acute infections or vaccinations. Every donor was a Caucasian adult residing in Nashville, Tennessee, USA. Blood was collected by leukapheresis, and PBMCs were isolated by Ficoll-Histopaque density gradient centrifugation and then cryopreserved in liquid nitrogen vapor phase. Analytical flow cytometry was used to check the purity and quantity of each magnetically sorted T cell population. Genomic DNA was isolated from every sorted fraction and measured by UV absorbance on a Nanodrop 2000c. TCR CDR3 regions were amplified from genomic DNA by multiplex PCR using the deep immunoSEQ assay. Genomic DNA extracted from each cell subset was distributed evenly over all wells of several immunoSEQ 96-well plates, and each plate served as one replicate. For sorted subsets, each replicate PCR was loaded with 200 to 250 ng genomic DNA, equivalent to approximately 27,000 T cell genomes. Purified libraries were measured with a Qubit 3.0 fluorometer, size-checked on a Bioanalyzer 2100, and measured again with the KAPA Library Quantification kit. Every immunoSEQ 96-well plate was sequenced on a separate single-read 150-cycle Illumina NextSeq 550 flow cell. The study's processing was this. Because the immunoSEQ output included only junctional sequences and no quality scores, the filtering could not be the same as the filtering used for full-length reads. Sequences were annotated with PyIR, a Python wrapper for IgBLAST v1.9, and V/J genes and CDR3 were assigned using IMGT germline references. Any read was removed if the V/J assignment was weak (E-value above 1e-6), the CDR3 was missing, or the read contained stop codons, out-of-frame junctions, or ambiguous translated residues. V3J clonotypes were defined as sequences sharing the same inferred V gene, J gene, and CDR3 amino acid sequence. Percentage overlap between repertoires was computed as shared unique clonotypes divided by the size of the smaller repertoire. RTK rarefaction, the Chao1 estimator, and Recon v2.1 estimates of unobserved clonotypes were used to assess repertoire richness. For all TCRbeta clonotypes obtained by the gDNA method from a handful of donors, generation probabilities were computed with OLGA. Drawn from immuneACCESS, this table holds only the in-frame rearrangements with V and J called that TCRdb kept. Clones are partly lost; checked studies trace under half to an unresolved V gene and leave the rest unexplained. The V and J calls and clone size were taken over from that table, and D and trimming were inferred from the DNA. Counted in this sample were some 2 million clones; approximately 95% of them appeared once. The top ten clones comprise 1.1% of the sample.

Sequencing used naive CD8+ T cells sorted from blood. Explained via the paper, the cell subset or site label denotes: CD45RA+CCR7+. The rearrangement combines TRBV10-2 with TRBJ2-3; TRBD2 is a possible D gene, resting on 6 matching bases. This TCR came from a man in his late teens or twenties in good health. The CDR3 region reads CASSGLADTQYF. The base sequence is TGCGCCAGCAGTGGACTAGCAGATACGCAGTATTTT.